The source of this T cell receptor (beta chain) is a study of T-cell reconstitution after alpha-beta-depleted transplantation in children. The CDR3 extends over 15 amino acids. V lost 0 bases and J lost 6; bases outside the gene matches: 6. Germline V gene sequence: CDR1 SGHTA, CDR2 FQGNSA. The library targeted TCRbeta and was prepared with unique molecular identifiers. TCRdb redid the calling of the PCR reads with MiXCR, one entry per CDR3 protein. The sample has 150,000 to 250,000 distinct CDR3 sequences; roughly 6% are singletons. This clonotype was seen many times. The chain employs TRBV7-2 and TRBJ2-3; 7 bases map to TRBD2. The source material was PBMCs, sampled before TCRalphabeta/CD19-depleted stem cell transplant. The source is a girl under three years old with combined immunodeficiency, due to receive a stem cell transplant. CDR3 in amino acids: CASSLAGGPIDTQYF. In nucleotides, the CDR3 is TGTGCCAGCAGCTTAGCGGGAGGGCCTATCGATACGCAGTATTTT.